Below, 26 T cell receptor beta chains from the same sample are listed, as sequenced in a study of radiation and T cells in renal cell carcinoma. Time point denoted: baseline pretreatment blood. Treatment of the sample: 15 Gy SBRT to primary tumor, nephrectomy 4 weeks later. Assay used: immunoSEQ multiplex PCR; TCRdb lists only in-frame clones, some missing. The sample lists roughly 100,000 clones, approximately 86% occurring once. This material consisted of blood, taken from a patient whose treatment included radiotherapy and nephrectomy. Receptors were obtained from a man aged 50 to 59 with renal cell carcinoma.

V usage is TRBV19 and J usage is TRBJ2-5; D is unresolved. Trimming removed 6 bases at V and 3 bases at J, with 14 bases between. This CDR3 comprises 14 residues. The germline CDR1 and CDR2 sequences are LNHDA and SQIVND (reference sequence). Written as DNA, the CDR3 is TGTGCCAGTAGGAAGGCGGCGGTAAAAGAGACCCAGTACTTC. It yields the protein CASRKAAVKETQYF.

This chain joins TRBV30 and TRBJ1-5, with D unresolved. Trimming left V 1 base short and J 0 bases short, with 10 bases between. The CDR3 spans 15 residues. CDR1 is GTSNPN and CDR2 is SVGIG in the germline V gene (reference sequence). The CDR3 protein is CAWSGGENSNQPQHF. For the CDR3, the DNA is TGTGCCTGGAGTGGCGGGGAAAATAGCAATCAGCCCCAGCATTTT.

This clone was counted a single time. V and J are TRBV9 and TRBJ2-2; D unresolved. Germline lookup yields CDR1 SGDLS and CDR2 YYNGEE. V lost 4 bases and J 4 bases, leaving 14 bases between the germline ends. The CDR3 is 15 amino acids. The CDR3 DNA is TGTGCCAGCAGCCTCGGCTACACTGTCACCGGGGAGCTGTTTTTT. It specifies CASSLGYTVTGELFF.

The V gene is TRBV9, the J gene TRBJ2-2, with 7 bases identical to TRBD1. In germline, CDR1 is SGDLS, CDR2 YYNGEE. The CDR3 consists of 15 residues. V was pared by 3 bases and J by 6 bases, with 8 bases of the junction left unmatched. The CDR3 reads CASSARGQRAGELFF. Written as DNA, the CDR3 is TGTGCCAGCAGCGCCAGGGGACAGAGAGCCGGGGAGCTGTTTTTT.

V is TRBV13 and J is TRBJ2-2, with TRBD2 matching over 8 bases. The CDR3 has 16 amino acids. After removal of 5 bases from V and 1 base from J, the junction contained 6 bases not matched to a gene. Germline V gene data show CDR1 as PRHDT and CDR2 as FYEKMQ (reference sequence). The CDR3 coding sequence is TGTGCCAGCAGCCCTAGGACTAGCTTGAACACCGGGGAGCTGTTTTTT. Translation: CASSPRTSLNTGELFF. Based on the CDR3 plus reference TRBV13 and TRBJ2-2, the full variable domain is AAGVIQSPRHLIKEKRETATLKCYPIPRHDTVYWYQQGPGQDPQFLISFYEKMQSDKGSIPDRFSAQQFSDYHSELNMSSLELGDSALYFCASSPRTSLNTGELFFGEGSRLTVL.

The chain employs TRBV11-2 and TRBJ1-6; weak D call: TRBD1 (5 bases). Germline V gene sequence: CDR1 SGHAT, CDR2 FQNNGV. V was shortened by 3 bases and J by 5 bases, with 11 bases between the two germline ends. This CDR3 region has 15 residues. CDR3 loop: CASSFAGNDNSPLHF. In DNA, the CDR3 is TGTGCCAGCAGCTTCGCAGGGAACGATAATTCACCCCTCCACTTT.

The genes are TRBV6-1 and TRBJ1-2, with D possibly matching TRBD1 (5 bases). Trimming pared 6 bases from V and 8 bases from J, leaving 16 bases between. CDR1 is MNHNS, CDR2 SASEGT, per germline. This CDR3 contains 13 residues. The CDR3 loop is CASRKTEAIGYTF. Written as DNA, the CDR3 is TGTGCCAGCAGAAAGACAGAAGCTATCGGCTACACCTTC.

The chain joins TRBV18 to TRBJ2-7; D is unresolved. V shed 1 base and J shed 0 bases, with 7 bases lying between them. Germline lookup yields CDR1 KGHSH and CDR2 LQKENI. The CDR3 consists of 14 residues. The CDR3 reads CASSPQVPSYEQYF. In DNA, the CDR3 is TGTGCCAGCTCACCACAGGTGCCCTCCTACGAGCAGTACTTC.

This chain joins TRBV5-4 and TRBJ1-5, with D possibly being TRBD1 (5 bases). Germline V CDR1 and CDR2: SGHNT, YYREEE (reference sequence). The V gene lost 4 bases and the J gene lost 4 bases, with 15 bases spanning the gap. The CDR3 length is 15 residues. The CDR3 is CASSVEAGKNQPQHF. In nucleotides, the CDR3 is TGTGCCAGCAGCGTCGAGGCAGGGAAGAATCAGCCCCAGCATTTT.

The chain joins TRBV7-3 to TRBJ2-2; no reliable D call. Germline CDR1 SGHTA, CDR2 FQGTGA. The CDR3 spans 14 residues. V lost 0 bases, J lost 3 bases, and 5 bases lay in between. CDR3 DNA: TGTGCCAGCAGCTTAACCGGGTACACCGGGGAGCTGTTTTTT. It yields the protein CASSLTGYTGELFF.

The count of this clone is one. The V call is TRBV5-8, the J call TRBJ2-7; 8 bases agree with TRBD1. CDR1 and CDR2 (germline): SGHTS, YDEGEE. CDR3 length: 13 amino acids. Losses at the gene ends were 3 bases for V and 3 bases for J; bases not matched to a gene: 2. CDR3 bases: TGTGCCAGCAGCTCCGGACAGGGCTACGAGCAGTACTTC. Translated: CASSSGQGYEQYF.

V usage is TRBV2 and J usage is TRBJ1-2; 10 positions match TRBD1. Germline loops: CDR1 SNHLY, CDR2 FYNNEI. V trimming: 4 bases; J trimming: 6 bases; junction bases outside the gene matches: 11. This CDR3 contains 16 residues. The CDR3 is CASSGLRGQGGNGYTF. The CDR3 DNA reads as TGTGCCAGCAGTGGACTTCGCGGACAGGGGGGGAATGGCTACACCTTC.

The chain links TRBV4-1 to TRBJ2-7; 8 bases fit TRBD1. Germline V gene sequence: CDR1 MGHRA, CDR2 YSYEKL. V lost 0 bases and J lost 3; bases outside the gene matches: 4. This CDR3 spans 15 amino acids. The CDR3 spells CASSQDETGDYEQYF. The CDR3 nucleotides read TGCGCCAGCAGCCAAGACGAGACAGGGGACTACGAGCAGTACTTC.

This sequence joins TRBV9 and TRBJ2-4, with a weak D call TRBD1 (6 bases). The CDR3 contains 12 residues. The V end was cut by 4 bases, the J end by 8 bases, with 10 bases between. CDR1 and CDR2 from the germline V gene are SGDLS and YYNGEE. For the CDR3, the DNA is TGTGCCAGCAGCACACAGGGTGACATTCAGTACTTC. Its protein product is CASSTQGDIQYF.

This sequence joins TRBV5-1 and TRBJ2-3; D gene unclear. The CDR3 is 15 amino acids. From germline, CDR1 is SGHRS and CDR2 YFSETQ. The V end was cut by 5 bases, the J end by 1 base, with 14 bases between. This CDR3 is CASRELGHGTDTQYF. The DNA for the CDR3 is TGCGCCAGCAGGGAACTGGGCCACGGCACAGATACGCAGTATTTT.

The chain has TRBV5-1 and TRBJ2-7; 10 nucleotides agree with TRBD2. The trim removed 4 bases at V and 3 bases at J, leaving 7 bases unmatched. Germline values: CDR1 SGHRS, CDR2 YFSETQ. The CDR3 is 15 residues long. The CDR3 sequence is CASSPELAGGYEQYF. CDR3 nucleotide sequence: TGCGCCAGCAGCCCAGAATTAGCGGGAGGCTACGAGCAGTACTTC.

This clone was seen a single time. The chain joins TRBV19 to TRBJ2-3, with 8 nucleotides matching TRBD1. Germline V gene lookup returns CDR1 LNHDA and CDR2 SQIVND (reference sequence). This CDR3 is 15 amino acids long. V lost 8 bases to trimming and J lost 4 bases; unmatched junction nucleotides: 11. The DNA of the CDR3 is TGTGCCAGTGGAGCAAAGGACAGGGTCCCAGATACGCAGTATTTT. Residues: CASGAKDRVPDTQYF.

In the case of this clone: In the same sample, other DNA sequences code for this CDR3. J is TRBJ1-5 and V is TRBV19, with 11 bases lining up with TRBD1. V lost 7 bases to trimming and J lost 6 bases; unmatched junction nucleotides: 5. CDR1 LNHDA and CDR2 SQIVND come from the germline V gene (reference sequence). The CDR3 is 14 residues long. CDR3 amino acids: CASMDRGLSQPQHF. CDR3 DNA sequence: TGTGCCAGTATGGACAGGGGGCTTAGTCAGCCCCAGCATTTT.

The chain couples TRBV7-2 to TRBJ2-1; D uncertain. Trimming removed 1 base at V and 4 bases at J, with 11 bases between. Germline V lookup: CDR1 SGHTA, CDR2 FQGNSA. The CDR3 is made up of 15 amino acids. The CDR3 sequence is CASSLGPPDYNEQFF. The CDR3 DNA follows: TGTGCCAGCAGCTTAGGGCCGCCAGATTACAATGAGCAGTTCTTC.

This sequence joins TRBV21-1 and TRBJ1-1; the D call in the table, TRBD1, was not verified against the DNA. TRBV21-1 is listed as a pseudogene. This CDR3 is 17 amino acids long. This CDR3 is CASSNGGRGLENTEAFF. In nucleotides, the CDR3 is TGTGCCAGCAGCAATGGTGGCAGGGGGCTTGAGAACACTGAAGCTTTCTTT.

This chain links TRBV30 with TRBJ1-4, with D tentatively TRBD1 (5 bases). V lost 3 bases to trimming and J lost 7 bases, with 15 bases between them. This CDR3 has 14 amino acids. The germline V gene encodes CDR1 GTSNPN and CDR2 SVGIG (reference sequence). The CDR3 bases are TGTGCCTGGAGAAAAGGGGTTGTAGGTGAAAAACTGTTTTTT. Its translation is CAWRKGVVGEKLFF.

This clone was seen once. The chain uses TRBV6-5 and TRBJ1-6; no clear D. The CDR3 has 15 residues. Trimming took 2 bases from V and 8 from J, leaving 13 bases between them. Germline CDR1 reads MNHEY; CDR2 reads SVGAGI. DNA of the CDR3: TGTGCCAGCAGTTACGGCCTTACTTGGGATTCACCCCTCCACTTT. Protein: CASSYGLTWDSPLHF.

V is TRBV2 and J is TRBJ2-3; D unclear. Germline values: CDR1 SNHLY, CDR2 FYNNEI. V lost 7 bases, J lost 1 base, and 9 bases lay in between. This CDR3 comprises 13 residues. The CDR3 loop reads CASKVRGTDTQYF. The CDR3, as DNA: TGTGCCAGCAAGGTCCGGGGCACAGATACGCAGTATTTT.

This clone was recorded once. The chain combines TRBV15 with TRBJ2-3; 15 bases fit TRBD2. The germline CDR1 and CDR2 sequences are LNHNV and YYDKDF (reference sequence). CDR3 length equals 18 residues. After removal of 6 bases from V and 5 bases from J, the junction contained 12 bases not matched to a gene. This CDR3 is CATSWTSGGAGMKDTQYF. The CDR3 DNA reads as TGTGCCACCAGTTGGACTAGCGGGGGGGCCGGGATGAAAGATACGCAGTATTTT.

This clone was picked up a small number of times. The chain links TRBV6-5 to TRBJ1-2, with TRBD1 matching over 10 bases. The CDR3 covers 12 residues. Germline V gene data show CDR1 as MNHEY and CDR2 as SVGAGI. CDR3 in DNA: TGTGCGTCACGGGACAGGGGCCATGGCTACACCTTC. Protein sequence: CASRDRGHGYTF.

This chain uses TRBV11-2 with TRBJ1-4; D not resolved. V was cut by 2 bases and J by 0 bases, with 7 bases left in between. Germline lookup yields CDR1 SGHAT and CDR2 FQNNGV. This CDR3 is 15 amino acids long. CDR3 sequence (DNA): TGTGCCAGCAGCTTAAAGGAGGCAACTAATGAAAAACTGTTTTTT. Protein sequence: CASSLKEATNEKLFF.